This T cell receptor beta chain was recovered during a study of CD4 T cell repertoires in COVID-19. Sequencing was done directly on freshly isolated, uncultured memory T cells. Profiled with immunoSEQ multiplex PCR; TCRdb holds only in-frame clones, not every one. The sample records around 23,000 clones, 85% to 95% being singletons. Per the germline V gene, CDR1 is LNHNV and CDR2 is YYDKDF (reference sequence). The CDR3 spans 16 residues. Losses at the gene ends were 1 base for V and 3 bases for J; bases not matched to a gene: 6. This chain uses TRBV15 with TRBJ1-1; 9 bases line up with TRBD1. Specimen: circulating follicular helper CD4+ T cells (cTfh) from blood, collected before the COVID-19 pandemic. The receptor was derived from a human donor who had COVID-19. Here the CDR3 reads CATSRGDRARYTEAFF. In nucleotides, the CDR3 is TGTGCCACCAGCAGAGGGGACAGGGCCAGATACACTGAAGCTTTCTTT.